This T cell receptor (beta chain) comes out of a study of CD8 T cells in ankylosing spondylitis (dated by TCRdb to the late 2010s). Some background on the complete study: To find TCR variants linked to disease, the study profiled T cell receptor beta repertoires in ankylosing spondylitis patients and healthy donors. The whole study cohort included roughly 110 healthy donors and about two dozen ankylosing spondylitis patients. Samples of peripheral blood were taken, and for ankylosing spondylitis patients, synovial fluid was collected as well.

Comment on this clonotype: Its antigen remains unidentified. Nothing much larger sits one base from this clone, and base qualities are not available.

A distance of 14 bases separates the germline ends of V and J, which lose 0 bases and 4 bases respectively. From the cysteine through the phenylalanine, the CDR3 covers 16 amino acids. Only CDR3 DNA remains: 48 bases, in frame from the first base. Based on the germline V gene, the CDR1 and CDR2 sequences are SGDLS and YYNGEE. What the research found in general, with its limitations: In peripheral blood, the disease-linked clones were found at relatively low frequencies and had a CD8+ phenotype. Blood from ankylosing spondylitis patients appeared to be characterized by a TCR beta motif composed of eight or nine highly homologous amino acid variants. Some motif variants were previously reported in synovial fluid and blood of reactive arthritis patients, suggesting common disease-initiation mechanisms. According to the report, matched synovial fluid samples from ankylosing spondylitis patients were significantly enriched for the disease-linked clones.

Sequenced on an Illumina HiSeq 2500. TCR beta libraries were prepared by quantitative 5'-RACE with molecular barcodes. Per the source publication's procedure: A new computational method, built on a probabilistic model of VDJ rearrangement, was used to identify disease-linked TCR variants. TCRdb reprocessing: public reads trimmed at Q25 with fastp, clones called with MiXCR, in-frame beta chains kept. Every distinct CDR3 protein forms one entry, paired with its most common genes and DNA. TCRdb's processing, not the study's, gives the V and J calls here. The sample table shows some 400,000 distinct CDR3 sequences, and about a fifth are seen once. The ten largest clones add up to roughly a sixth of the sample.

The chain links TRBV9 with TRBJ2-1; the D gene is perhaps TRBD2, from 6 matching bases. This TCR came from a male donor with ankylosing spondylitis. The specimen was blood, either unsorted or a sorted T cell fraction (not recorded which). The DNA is TGTGCCAGCAGCGTAGGCCCAACGGGAGCTTACAATGAGCAGTTCTTC. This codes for CASSVGPTGAYNEQFF.